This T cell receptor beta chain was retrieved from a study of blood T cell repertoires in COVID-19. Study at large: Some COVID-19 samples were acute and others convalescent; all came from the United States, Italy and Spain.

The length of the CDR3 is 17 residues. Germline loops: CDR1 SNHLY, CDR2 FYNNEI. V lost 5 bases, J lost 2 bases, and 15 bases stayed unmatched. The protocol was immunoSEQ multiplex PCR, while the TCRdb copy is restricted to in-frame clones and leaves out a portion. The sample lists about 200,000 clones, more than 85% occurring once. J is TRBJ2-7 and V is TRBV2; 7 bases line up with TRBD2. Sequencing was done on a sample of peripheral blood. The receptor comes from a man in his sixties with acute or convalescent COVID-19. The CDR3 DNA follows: TGTGCCAGCAGTCACATGGGACTGGGGGGGGGTGCCTACGAGCAGTACTTC. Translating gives CASSHMGLGGGAYEQYF.